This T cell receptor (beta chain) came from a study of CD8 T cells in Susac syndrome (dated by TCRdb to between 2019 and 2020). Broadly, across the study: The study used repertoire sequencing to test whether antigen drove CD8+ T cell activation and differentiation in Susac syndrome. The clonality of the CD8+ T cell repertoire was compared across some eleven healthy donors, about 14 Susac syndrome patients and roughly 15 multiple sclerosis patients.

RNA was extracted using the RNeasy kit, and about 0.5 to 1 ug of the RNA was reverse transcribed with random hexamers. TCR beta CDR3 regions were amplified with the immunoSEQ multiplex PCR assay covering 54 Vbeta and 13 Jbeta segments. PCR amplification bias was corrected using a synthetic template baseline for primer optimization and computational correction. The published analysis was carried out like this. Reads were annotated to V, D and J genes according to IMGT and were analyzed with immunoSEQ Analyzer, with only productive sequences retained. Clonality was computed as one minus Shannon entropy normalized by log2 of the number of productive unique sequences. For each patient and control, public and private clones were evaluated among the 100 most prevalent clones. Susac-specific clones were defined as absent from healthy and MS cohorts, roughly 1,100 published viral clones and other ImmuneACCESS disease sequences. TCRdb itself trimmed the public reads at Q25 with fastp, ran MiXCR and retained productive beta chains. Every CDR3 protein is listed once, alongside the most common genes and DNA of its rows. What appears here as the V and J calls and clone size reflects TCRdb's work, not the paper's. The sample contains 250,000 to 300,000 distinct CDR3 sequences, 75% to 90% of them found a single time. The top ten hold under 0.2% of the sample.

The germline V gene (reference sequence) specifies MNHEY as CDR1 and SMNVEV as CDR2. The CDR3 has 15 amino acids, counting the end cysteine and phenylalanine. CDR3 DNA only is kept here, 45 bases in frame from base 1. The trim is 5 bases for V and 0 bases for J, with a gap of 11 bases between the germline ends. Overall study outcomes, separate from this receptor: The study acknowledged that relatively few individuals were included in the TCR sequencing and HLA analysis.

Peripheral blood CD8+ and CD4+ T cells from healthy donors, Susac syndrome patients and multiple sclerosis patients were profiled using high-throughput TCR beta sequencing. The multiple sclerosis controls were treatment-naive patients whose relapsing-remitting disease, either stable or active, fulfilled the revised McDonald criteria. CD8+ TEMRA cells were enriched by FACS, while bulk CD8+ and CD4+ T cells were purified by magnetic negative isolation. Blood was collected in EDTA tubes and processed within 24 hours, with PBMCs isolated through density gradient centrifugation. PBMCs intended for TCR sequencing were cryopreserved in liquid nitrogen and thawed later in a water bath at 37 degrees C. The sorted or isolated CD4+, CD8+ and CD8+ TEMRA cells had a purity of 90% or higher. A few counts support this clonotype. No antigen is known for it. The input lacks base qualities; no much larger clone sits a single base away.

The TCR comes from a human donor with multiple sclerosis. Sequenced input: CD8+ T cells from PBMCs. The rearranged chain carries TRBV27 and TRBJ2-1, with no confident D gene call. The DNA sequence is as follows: TGTGCCAGCAGTCCTGGGGTGAGCTCCTACAATGAGCAGTTCTTC. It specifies CASSPGVSSYNEQFF.